A selection of T cell receptor beta chains follows, all from one sample in a study of blood T cell repertoires in COVID-19. Method: immunoSEQ multiplex PCR; TCRdb's copy keeps in-frame clones and lacks some. Of 150,000 or so clones in the sample, roughly 87% are singletons; the top ten hold roughly 4%. The sample comprised PBMCs or T cells enriched from blood (not recorded which). Receptors were obtained from a woman between 40 and 55 years old who had been exposed to COVID-19. Both conserved end residues are part of each CDR3. D genes are given only for firm matches. Rows give clone size only sometimes, using once, few, many, or a class for an expanded clone.

>TRBJ2-1|NA|NA|TRBV28
TGTGCCAGCAGTTTATCGGCAGGAACTGGTATCGGGCAGTTCTTC
CASSLSAGTGIGQFF
>TRBJ2-7|NA|NA|TRBV5-1
TGCGCCAGCAACTCGGGACTGGGGAACGAGCAGTACTTC
CASNSGLGNEQYF
>TRBJ2-3|NA|NA|TRBV2
TGTGCCAGCATCTCCCGGGGTCTCACAGATACGCAGTATTTT
CASISRGLTDTQYF
>TRBJ2-5|NA|NA|TRBV29-1
TGCAGCGTTGATTACGGGTCTGAGGCCCAGTACTTC
CSVDYGSEAQYF
>TRBJ2-7|NA|NA|TRBV11-3
TGTGCCAGCAGCTTAAGGCTTGACAGCCCCTACGAGCAGTACTTC
CASSLRLDSPYEQYF
>TRBJ2-1|NA|NA|TRBV5-4
TGTGCCAGCAGCTTTAAAAATGAGCAGTTCTTC
CASSFKNEQFF
>TRBJ1-1|NA|NA|TRBV11-2
TGTGCCAGCAGCCCACTCGGACACAGGGCGAAGAACACTGAAGCTTTCTTT
CASSPLGHRAKNTEAFF
>TRBJ2-7|TRBD2|NA|TRBV25-1
TGTGCCAGCAGCCCCGGCGGGACGCTAGCGGGAGCCGAGCAGTACTTC
CASSPGGTLAGAEQYF
>TRBJ1-5|NA|NA|TRBV19
TGTGCCAGTAGTGGACAGCGCAATCAGCCCCAGCATTTT
CASSGQRNQPQHF
>TRBJ2-1|TRBD1|once|TRBV5-1
TGCGCCAGCAGTTCCACCGGGACAGGGCTCTACAATGAGCAGTTCTTC
CASSSTGTGLYNEQFF
>TRBJ2-7|TRBD1|NA|TRBV27
TGTGCCAGCAGTCCCCGACAGGGGGCGTCCTACGAGCAGTACTTC
CASSPRQGASYEQYF
>TRBJ2-7|TRBD1|medium-sized|TRBV19
TGTGCCAGTAGCTCGGGGACAGGGGACTACGAGCAGTACTTC
CASSSGTGDYEQYF
>TRBJ1-1|TRBD1|few|TRBV5-1
TGCGCCAGCAGCTTGGCCCTCGGACAGGAGAACACTGAAGCTTTCTTT
CASSLALGQENTEAFF
>TRBJ2-7|TRBD2|NA|TRBV28
TGTGCCAGCAGTTACCCCGCCCATGCGGGGGGGACCTACGAGCAGTACTTC
CASSYPAHAGGTYEQYF
>TRBJ2-3|TRBD2|NA|TRBV6-1
TGTGCCAGCAGTGAATTCCGGCGGGGGAGAGATACGCAGTATTTT
CASSEFRRGRDTQYF
>TRBJ2-7|TRBD1|NA|TRBV6-1
TGTGCCAGCAGTGAAGCAACCGGGACAGGGTGGTACGAGCAGTACTTC
CASSEATGTGWYEQYF
>TRBJ1-4|NA|NA|TRBV14
TGTGCCAGCAGCCAAACTAAATTGGGGGGGAATGAAAAACTGTTTTTT
CASSQTKLGGNEKLFF
>TRBJ1-2|NA|NA|TRBV18
TGTGCCAGCTCACCAGATTGGGCAGCTATGGGCTACACCTTC
CASSPDWAAMGYTF
>TRBJ2-7|NA|NA|TRBV2
TGTGCCAGCACCGGAGGCGAACGTCGGGACGAGCAGTACTTC
CASTGGERRDEQYF
>TRBJ1-2|TRBD1|NA|TRBV5-1
TGCGCCAGCAGGACGACAGGGGGCAATAAGGGTGGCTACACCTTC
CASRTTGGNKGGYTF
>TRBJ1-5|NA|NA|TRBV19
TGTGCCAGTAAAGGTCCGGACAGACAAAATCAGCCCCAGCATTTT
CASKGPDRQNQPQHF
>TRBJ2-1|NA|NA|TRBV18
TGTGCCAGCTCACCACCAGTACGGGTGTCTTGGAATGAGCAGTTCTTC
CASSPPVRVSWNEQFF
>TRBJ1-2|TRBD1|NA|TRBV9
TGTGCCAGCAGCGTGGCAGGGGGCGCGAATGGCTACACCTTC
CASSVAGGANGYTF
>TRBJ1-1|NA|NA|TRBV15
TGTGCCACCAGCAGAGAAGCAGGCCTGAACACTGAAGCTTTCTTT
CATSREAGLNTEAFF
>TRBJ1-1|TRBD1|NA|TRBV5-6
TGTGCCAGCAGCGCGGGACAGGGGCGCGCTGAAGCTTTCTTT
CASSAGQGRAEAFF
>TRBJ2-7|TRBD2|NA|TRBV6-5
TGTGCCAGCGGGGGAAGCGTAGCGGGAGGTTACGAGCAGTACTTC
CASGGSVAGGYEQYF
>TRBJ1-2|NA|NA|TRBV6-8
TGTGCCAGCAGTTACTGCAGCTATGGCTACACCTTC
CASSYCSYGYTF
>TRBJ2-7|TRBD2|NA|TRBV14
TGTGCCAGCAGCCAAGATAGATTCTTAGCGGGAGCCCACGAGCAGTACTTC
CASSQDRFLAGAHEQYF
>TRBJ1-1|NA|NA|TRBV12-3/TRBV12-4
TGTGCCAGCAGTTTAGGGTCACCGGGAGGAGCTTTCTTT
CASSLGSPGGAFF
>TRBJ1-2|NA|NA|TRBV19
TGTGCCAGTAGTATCATGGGAGGTATCGATGGCTACACCTTC
CASSIMGGIDGYTF
>TRBJ2-7|TRBD2|once|TRBV12-3/TRBV12-4
TGTGCCAGCAGTTTGGGGAGGGACCCTCACTTC
CASSLGRDPHF